Below, one TCR beta chain is given with its context. The antigen remains unidentified. 60 Vbeta and 13 Jbeta primers were used in PCR. Profiled with immunoSEQ multiplex PCR; TCRdb holds only in-frame clones, not every one. Of some 120,000 clones listed, about 86% were seen once; the top ten hold about 3.9%. This record belongs to a study of cytomegalovirus exposure and HLA in healthy donors. Study-wide results and caveats: Available immune exposure information covered CMV serostatus only. In an earlier analysis, productive rearrangement rates for most beta V segments clustered near 87% or 30%. For most TCR sequences rarity was the rule, although some public TCRs occurred in many donors.

The TCR comes from a woman in her twenties or thirties in good health and CMV-seronegative. Sequencing input: PBMCs.

The CDR3 loop is CASRGLAGSYEQYF. For the CDR3, the DNA is TGTGCCAGCAGGGGGCTAGCGGGGAGCTACGAGCAGTACTTC. The V gene is TRBV7-9, the J gene TRBJ2-7, with 9 bases that match TRBD2. With V trimmed by 6 bases and J by 3 bases, 6 bases remained unmatched. The CDR3 is 14 amino acids. Germline CDR1 and CDR2: SEHNR and FQNEAQ (reference sequence).